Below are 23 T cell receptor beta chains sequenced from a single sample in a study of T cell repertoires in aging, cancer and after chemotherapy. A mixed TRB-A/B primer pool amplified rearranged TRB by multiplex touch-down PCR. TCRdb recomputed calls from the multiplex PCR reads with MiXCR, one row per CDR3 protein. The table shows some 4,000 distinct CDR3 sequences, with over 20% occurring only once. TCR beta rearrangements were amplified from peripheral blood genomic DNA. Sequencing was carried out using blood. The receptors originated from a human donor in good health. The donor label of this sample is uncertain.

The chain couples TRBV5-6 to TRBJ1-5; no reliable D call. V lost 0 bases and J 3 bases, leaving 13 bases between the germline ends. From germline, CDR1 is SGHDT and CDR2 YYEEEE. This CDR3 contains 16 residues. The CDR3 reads CASSLGGPALNQPQHF. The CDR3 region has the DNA TGTGCCAGCAGCTTGGGCGGGCCTGCCCTCAATCAGCCCCAGCATTTT.

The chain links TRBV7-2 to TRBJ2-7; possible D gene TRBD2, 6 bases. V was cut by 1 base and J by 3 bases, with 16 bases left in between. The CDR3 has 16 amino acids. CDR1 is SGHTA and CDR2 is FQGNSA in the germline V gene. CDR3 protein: CASSLGGGTRVYEQYF. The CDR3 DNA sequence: TGTGCCAGCAGCTTAGGGGGCGGGACGAGGGTCTACGAGCAGTACTTC.

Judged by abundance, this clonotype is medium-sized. CDR3 loop: CASSSDLAGGHNEQFF. The CDR3 region has the DNA TGTGCCAGCAGTTCCGACTTAGCGGGGGGGCACAATGAGCAGTTCTTC. This rearrangement joins TRBV27 to TRBJ2-1; the match to TRBD2 covers 11 bases. The CDR3 extends over 16 amino acids. After removal of 4 bases from V and 5 bases from J, the junction contained 7 bases not matched to a gene. Per the germline V gene, CDR1 is MNHEY and CDR2 is SMNVEV (reference sequence).

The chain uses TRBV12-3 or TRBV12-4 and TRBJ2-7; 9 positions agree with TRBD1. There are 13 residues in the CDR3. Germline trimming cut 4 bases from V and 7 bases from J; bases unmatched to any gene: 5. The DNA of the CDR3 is TGTGCCAGCAGTTATGGGACAGGGCGGGAGCAGTACTTC. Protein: CASSYGTGREQYF.

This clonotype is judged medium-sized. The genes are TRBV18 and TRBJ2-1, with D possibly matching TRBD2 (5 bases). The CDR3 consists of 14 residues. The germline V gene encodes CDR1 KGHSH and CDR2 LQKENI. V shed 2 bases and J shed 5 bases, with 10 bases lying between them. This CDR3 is CASSPSRTDNEQFF. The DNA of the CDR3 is TGTGCCAGCTCACCATCAAGGACTGACAATGAGCAGTTCTTC. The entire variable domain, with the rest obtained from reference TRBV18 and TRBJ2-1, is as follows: NAGVMQNPRHLVRRRGQEARLRCSPMKGHSHVYWYRQLPEEGLKFMVYLQKENIIDESGMPKERFSAEFPKEGPSILRIQQVVRGDSAAYFCASSPSRTDNEQFFGPGTRLTVL.

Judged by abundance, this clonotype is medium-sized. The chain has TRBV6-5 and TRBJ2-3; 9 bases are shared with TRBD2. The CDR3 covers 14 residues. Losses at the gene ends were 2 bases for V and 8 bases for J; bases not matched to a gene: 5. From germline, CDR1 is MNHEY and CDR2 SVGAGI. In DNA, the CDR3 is TGTGCCAGCAGTTACCGCGGGGGGGCCATTACGCAGTATTTT. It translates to CASSYRGGAITQYF.

The CDR3 protein is CSARSFTDTQYF. CDR3 DNA: TGCAGTGCTAGATCCTTCACAGATACGCAGTATTTT. V gene TRBV20-1 combines with J gene TRBJ2-3; D remains unclear. V was shortened by 2 bases and J by 2 bases, with 5 bases between the two germline ends. CDR1 and CDR2 (germline): DFQATT, SNEGSKA (reference sequence). There are 12 residues in the CDR3.

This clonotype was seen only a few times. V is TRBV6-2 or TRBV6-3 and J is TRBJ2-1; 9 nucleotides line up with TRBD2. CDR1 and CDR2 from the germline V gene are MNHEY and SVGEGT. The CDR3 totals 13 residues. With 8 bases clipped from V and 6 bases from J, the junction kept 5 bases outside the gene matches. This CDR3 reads CASGLAGPNEQFF. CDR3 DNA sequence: TGTGCCAGCGGGCTAGCGGGGCCCAATGAGCAGTTCTTC.

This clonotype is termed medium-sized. Here the CDR3 DNA reads TGTGCCAGCAGCAGCCGGGGTGCAGGGGGATACGAGCAGTACTTC. It codes for CASSSRGAGGYEQYF. The chain couples TRBV14 to TRBJ2-7; TRBD1 matches at 7 bases. The germline V gene has CDR1 SGHDN and CDR2 FVKESK. Trimming took 5 bases from V and 4 from J; bases not matched to a gene: 11. The length of the CDR3 is 15 residues.

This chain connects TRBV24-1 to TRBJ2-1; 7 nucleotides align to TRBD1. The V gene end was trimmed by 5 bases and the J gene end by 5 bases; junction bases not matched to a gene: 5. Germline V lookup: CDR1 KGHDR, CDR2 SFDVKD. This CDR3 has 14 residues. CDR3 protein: CATSALTGDNEQFF. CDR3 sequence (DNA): TGTGCCACCAGTGCCCTTACAGGGGACAATGAGCAGTTCTTC.

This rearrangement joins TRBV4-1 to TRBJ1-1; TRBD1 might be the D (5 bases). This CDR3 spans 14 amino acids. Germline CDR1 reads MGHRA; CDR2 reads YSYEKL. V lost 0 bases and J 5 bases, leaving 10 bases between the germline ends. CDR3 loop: CASSQDSGRTEAFF. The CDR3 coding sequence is TGCGCCAGCAGCCAAGATTCGGGGCGGACTGAAGCTTTCTTT.

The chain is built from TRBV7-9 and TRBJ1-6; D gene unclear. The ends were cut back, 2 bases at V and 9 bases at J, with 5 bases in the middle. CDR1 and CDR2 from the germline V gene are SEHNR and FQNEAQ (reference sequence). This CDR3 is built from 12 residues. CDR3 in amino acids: CASSLWSSPLHF. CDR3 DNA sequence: TGTGCCAGCAGCTTATGGAGTTCACCCCTCCACTTT.

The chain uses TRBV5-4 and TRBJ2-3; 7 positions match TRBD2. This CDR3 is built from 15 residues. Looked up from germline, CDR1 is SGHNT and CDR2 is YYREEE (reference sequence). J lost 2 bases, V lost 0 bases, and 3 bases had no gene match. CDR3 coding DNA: TGTGCCAGCAGCTTGGGGGGGGGTCCCACAGATACGCAGTATTTT. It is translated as CASSLGGGPTDTQYF.

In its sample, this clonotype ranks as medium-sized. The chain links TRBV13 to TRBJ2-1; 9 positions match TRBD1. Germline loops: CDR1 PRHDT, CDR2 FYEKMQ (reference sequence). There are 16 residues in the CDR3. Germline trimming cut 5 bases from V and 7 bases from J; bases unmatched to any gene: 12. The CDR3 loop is CASSPLSGQGLNEQFF. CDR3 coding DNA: TGTGCCAGCAGCCCGCTTTCGGGACAGGGCCTTAATGAGCAGTTCTTC.

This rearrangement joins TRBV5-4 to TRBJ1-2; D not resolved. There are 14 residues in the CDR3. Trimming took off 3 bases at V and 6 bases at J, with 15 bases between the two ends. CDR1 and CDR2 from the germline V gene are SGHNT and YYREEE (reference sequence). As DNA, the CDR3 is TGTGCCAGCAGCTCGGGAGCCGACAATAATGGCTACACCTTC. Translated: CASSSGADNNGYTF.

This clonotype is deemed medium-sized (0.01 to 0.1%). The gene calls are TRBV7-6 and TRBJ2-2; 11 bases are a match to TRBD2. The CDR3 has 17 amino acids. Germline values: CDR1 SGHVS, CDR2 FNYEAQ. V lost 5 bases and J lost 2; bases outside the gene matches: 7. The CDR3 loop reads CASSASTSGTNTGELFF. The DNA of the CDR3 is TGTGCCAGCAGCGCCTCGACTAGCGGGACCAACACCGGGGAGCTGTTTTTT.

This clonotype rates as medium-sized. This CDR3 reads CASSITQGFTGELFF. In DNA, the CDR3 is TGTGCCAGTAGTATAACTCAGGGTTTCACCGGGGAGCTGTTTTTT. The chain uses TRBV19 and TRBJ2-2; a possible D gene is TRBD1 (5 bases). CDR1 LNHDA and CDR2 SQIVND come from the germline V gene (reference sequence). The CDR3 is 15 amino acids. With 2 bases removed from V and 4 bases from J, the gap between germline ends came to 11 bases.

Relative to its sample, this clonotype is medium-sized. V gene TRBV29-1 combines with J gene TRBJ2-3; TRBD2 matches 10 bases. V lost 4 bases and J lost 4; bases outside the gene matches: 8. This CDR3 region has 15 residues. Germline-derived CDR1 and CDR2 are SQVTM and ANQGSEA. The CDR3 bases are TGCAGCGTTGGACTTGTAGCGGGGGGCCCAGATACGCAGTATTTT. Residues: CSVGLVAGGPDTQYF.

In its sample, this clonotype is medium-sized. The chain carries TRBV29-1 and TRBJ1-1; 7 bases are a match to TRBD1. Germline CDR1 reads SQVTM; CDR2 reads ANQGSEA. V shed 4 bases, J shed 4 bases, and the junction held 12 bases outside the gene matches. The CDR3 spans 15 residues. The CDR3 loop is CSVGLKKRQGTEAFF. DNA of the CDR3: TGCAGCGTTGGTCTAAAGAAAAGACAGGGCACTGAAGCTTTCTTT.

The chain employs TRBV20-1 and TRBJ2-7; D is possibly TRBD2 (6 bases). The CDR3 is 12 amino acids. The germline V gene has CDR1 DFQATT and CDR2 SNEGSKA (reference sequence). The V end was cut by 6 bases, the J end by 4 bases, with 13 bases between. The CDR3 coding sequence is TGCAGTGCAACACGGGAGAGTTACGAGCAGTACTTC. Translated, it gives CSATRESYEQYF.

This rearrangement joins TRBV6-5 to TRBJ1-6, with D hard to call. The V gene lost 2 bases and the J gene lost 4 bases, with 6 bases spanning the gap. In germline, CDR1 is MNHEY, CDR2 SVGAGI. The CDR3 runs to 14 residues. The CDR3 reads CASSYTNYNSPLHF. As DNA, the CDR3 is TGTGCCAGCAGTTACACAAATTATAATTCACCCCTCCACTTT.

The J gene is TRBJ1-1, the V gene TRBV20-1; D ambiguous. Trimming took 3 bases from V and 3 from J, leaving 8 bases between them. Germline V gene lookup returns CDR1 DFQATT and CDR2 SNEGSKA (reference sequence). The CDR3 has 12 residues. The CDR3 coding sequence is TGCAGTGCTAGGGGCAGTCACACTGAAGCTTTCTTT. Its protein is CSARGSHTEAFF.

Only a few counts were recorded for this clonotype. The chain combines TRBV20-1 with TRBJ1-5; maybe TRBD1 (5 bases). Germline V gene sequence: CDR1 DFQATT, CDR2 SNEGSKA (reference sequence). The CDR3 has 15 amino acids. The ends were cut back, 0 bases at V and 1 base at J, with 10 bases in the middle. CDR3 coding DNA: TGCAGTGCTAGAGATCGGGGGTCGAGCAATCAGCCCCAGCATTTT. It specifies CSARDRGSSNQPQHF.